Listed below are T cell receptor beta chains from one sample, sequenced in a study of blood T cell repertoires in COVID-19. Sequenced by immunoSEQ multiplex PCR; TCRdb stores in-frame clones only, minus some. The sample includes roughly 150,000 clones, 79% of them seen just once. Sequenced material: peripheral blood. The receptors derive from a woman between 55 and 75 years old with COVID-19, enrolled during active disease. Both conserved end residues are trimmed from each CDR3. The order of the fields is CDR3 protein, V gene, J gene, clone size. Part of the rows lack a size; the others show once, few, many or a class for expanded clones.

ATQAGNQPQH	TRBV12-3/TRBV12-4	TRBJ1-5	NA
ASSDRVNEQF	TRBV6-5	TRBJ2-1	NA
ASSPEVEGTAYGYT	TRBV5-6	TRBJ1-2	NA
AISGGVGQGRGYT	TRBV10-3	TRBJ1-2	NA
ASSPGQGFSNQPQH	TRBV28	TRBJ1-5	NA
ASSIAGGNEQF	TRBV7-8	TRBJ2-1	NA
ASSPSSGGRNSPLH	TRBV18	TRBJ1-6	NA
ASSQDLGGNEKLF	TRBV4-2	TRBJ1-4	few
ASSQDGQTNYGYT	TRBV4-2	TRBJ1-2	NA
ACTGTTDTGELF	TRBV19	TRBJ2-2	NA
ASSTRQGGQETQY	TRBV9	TRBJ2-5	NA
ASSVDSGRQTQY	TRBV9	TRBJ2-5	NA
ASSYSSLGELF	TRBV6-5	TRBJ2-2	NA
ASSHWTSGANEKLF	TRBV3-1/TRBV3-2	TRBJ1-4	NA
AWGDGGSGNTIY	TRBV30	TRBJ1-3	few
ASSYVQGANGYT	TRBV6-6	TRBJ1-2	NA
ASSLDSNYGYT	TRBV6-5	TRBJ1-2	many